A selection of T cell receptor beta chains follows, all from one sample in a study of shared clonotypes between healthy human individuals. Some clones are missing from TCRdb's copy, which holds only in-frame ones; the method was immunoSEQ multiplex PCR. Here the sample spans under 130,000 clones, about 66% being singletons. Material for sequencing was memory CD8+ T cells sorted from blood. The receptors were gathered from a woman in her 30s in good health. Both conserved end residues are part of each CDR3. A D gene is named only where the DNA matches it firmly. Rows may omit the clone size; those that give it use once, few, many or a size class.

.	TRBV28	TRBJ2-7	.	CASRKTGHYEQYF	TGTGCCAGCAGAAAAACAGGACACTACGAGCAGTACTTC
.	TRBV6-6	TRBJ1-1	.	CASSYRDHPEAFF	TGTGCCAGCAGTTACAGGGATCACCCTGAAGCTTTCTTT
TRBD1	TRBV7-4	TRBJ1-5	few	CASSLGDSDSNQPQHF	TGTGCCAGCAGTTTAGGGGACAGCGATAGCAATCAGCCCCAGCATTTT
.	TRBV15	TRBJ2-1	.	CATSRERDPGLHNEQFF	TGTGCCACCAGCAGAGAAAGGGACCCAGGACTTCACAATGAGCAGTTCTTC
.	TRBV15	TRBJ2-7	few	CATSRLTGTKAYEQYF	TGTGCCACCAGCAGATTAACAGGGACGAAGGCCTACGAGCAGTACTTC
.	TRBV4-2	TRBJ2-2	.	CASSQGGSNSYTGELFF	TGTGCCAGCAGCCAAGGGGGGTCCAACTCTTACACCGGGGAGCTGTTTTTT
.	TRBV15	TRBJ2-2	.	CATSRKREWGELFF	TGTGCCACCAGCAGGAAGAGGGAATGGGGGGAGCTGTTTTTT
TRBD2	TRBV2	TRBJ2-1	.	CASRLAGAYNEQFF	TGTGCCAGCCGATTGGCGGGAGCCTACAATGAGCAGTTCTTC
TRBD2	TRBV4-1	TRBJ2-5	many	CASSQAGTMKETQYF	TGCGCCAGCAGCCAAGCAGGGACTATGAAAGAGACCCAGTACTTC
.	TRBV7-6	TRBJ2-5	.	CASSSHQTQYF	TGTGCCAGCAGCTCTCACCAGACCCAGTACTTC
.	TRBV7-8	TRBJ1-2	.	CASSFLSVYRSYGYTF	TGTGCCAGCAGCTTCCTGTCTGTCTACAGGAGCTATGGCTACACCTTC
TRBD1	TRBV19	TRBJ1-1	.	CASSIRQGSGVTEAFF	TGTGCCAGTAGTATTCGACAGGGGAGTGGGGTCACTGAAGCTTTCTTT
TRBD1	TRBV18	TRBJ2-5	.	CASSSSRGSQETQYF	TGTGCCAGCTCAAGCTCCAGGGGGTCCCAAGAGACCCAGTACTTC
TRBD2	TRBV7-9	TRBJ2-1	.	CASSPRGGSAYNEQFF	TGTGCCAGCAGTCCTAGGGGCGGGAGTGCCTACAATGAGCAGTTCTTC
.	TRBV4-1	TRBJ1-1	.	CASSQANPTGTEAFF	TGCGCCAGCAGCCAAGCTAACCCCACCGGCACTGAAGCTTTCTTT
.	TRBV6-5	TRBJ2-7	.	CASSYWSVSSYEQYF	TGTGCCAGCAGTTACTGGTCCGTGAGCTCCTACGAGCAGTACTTC
TRBD1	TRBV28	TRBJ1-1	once	CASRRLTGGGTEAFF	TGTGCCAGCAGACGCCTCACAGGGGGCGGGACTGAAGCTTTCTTT
TRBD2	TRBV2	TRBJ2-7	once	CASSELAGTYEQYF	TGTGCCAGCAGTGAACTAGCGGGCACCTACGAGCAGTACTTC
.	TRBV4-2	TRBJ2-7	.	CASSRSLDFPPYF	TGTGCCAGCAGCCGCAGCCTAGACTTTCCCCCGTACTTC
TRBD2	TRBV11-2	TRBJ2-1	.	CASILRRSGGRVPYNEQFF	TGTGCCAGCATCCTCCGGAGGAGCGGGGGAAGGGTTCCCTACAATGAGCAGTTCTTC
TRBD1	TRBV4-1	TRBJ2-6	.	CASSHFTIGTGLSGANVLTF	TGCGCCAGCAGCCACTTTACGATAGGGACAGGGCTATCTGGGGCCAACGTCCTGACTTTC
.	TRBV5-4	TRBJ2-1	.	CASSRGASFYNEQFF	TGTGCCAGCAGTCGGGGAGCTAGCTTCTACAATGAGCAGTTCTTC
TRBD1	TRBV29-1	TRBJ2-7	.	CSVEDRYEQYF	TGCAGCGTTGAGGACAGGTACGAGCAGTACTTC